The 30 T cell receptor beta chains presented below share a single source sample, sequenced in a study of early T cells in non-severe SARS-CoV-2 infection. One entry per CDR3 protein, called by TCRdb with MiXCR from the 5' RACE reads. The sample lists 43,000 or so distinct CDR3 sequences, less than 8.5% occurring once. Sequencing was performed on whole blood. Every receptor here comes from an adult who was a healthcare worker with PCR-confirmed SARS-CoV-2 infection or an uninfected control (not recorded which).

This clonotype was seen only a few times. CDR3 in DNA: TGTGCCAGCAGTTACGGGGGCTCTGGGGCCAACGTCCTGACTTTC. As protein: CASSYGGSGANVLTF. The chain links TRBV6-2 or TRBV6-3 to TRBJ2-6, with D perhaps assigned TRBD1 or TRBD2 (5 bases each). CDR1 is MNHEY and CDR2 is SVGEGT in the germline V gene. CDR3 size: 15 residues. Trimming pared 2 bases from V and 0 bases from J, leaving 5 bases between.

Many counts were recorded for this clonotype. The DNA for the CDR3 is TGTGCCAGCAGTTATCCGTGGACTAGCGGGGATACCACAGATACGCAGTATTTT. It specifies CASSYPWTSGDTTDTQYF. The chain employs TRBV6-2 or TRBV6-3 and TRBJ2-3; 12 nucleotides line up with TRBD2. The CDR3 length is 18 residues. The V gene end was trimmed by 3 bases and the J gene end by 2 bases; junction bases not matched to a gene: 9. The germline CDR1 and CDR2 sequences are MNHEY and SVGEGT.

The chain employs TRBV29-1 and TRBJ1-4, with a tentative D call TRBD1 (5 bases). The CDR3 extends over 12 amino acids. Germline V gene lookup returns CDR1 SQVTM and CDR2 ANQGSEA. V lost 4 bases, J lost 5 bases, and 8 bases lay in between. In DNA, the CDR3 is TGCAGCGTTGGCTGGGGGAATGAAAAACTGTTTTTT. Amino acid sequence: CSVGWGNEKLFF.

As concerns this clonotype: A much larger clone lies one base from this, so it may be a read error. J is TRBJ2-3 and V is TRBV6-6; 7 positions agree with TRBD2. Germline V gene sequence: CDR1 MNHNY, CDR2 SVGAGI (reference sequence). This CDR3 has 18 residues. The CDR3 is CASSYPPAGRLGSDMQYF. The CDR3 region has the DNA TGTGCCAGCAGTTACCCCCCAGCGGGGCGGTTAGGGTCAGATATGCAGTATTTT.

This clonotype has a handful of counts. The chain couples TRBV7-2 to TRBJ2-7; 8 nucleotides match TRBD2. CDR1 and CDR2 from the germline V gene are SGHTA and FQGNSA. The CDR3 totals 16 residues. The ends lost 7 bases at V and 6 bases at J; junction bases unmatched: 17. The CDR3 spells CASTLEYGTSNPEQYF. The CDR3 DNA is TGTGCCAGCACCTTGGAATACGGGACTAGTAATCCCGAGCAGTACTTC. Full variable domain (outside the CDR3, taken from reference TRBV7-2 and TRBJ2-7): GAGVSQSPSNKVTEKGKDVELRCDPISGHTALYWYRQSLGQGLEFLIYFQGNSAPDKSGLPSDRFSAERTGGSVSTLTIQRTQQEDSAVYLCASTLEYGTSNPEQYFGPGTRLTVT.

The chain is built from TRBV20-1 and TRBJ1-1; D gene uncertain. The V end lost 4 bases, the J end lost 4 bases, and 13 bases lay between the germline ends. CDR1 is DFQATT, CDR2 SNEGSKA, per germline (reference sequence). The length of the CDR3 is 13 residues. In DNA, the CDR3 is TGCAGTGCTATCTTGCCGGGCGGCACTGAAGCTTTCTTT. Its translation: CSAILPGGTEAFF.

In this sample, this clonotype turned up a few times. This chain joins TRBV10-2 and TRBJ1-1, with TRBD1 identical over 7 bases. The CDR3 length is 14 residues. Germline trimming cut 4 bases from V and 4 bases from J; bases unmatched to any gene: 6. In germline, CDR1 is WSHSY, CDR2 SAAADI. CDR3 sequence (DNA): TGCGCCAGCAGTGCCGTGGACAGGACCACTGAAGCTTTCTTT. Its translation is CASSAVDRTTEAFF.

This clonotype came up many times. The genes are TRBV12-3 or TRBV12-4 and TRBJ2-7; D might be TRBD1 (5 bases). The length of the CDR3 is 12 residues. Trimming removed 3 bases at V and 4 bases at J, with 7 bases between. The CDR3 DNA follows: TGTGCCAGCAGTTTTAGGACATACGAGCAGTACTTC. Translating gives CASSFRTYEQYF.

The V gene is TRBV12-3 or TRBV12-4, the J gene TRBJ1-5, with D maybe TRBD1 (5 bases). The CDR3 loop spans 15 amino acids. V lost 3 bases and J lost 7, with 16 bases in between. The CDR3 protein is CASSFDSFGGQPQHF. The CDR3 coding sequence is TGTGCCAGCAGTTTCGACAGTTTTGGAGGGCAGCCCCAGCATTTT.

This clonotype showed up just a few times. The CDR3 reads CASSQDGGVRGYTF. The CDR3 DNA sequence: TGCGCCAGCAGCCAAGATGGCGGGGTTCGGGGCTACACCTTC. The chain carries TRBV4-1 and TRBJ1-2; unclear D gene. This CDR3 has 14 residues. Germline CDR1 MGHRA, CDR2 YSYEKL. V lost 0 bases and J 8 bases, leaving 13 bases between the germline ends.

The chain employs TRBV5-7 and TRBJ2-7; D call uncertain. Being an ORF, TRBV5-7 has a function that is uncertain. The CDR3 is 13 amino acids. V lost 4 bases, J lost 0 bases, and 8 bases lay in between. This CDR3 reads CASSRASSYEQYF. CDR3 sequence (DNA): TGTGCCAGCAGCCGGGCCAGCTCCTACGAGCAGTACTTC.

This clonotype was seen a handful of times. The chain recombines TRBV12-3 or TRBV12-4 with TRBJ1-5, with D possibly being TRBD1 (5 bases). Between the trimmed V and J ends, which lost 2 bases and 6 bases, there was a span of 11 bases. This CDR3 contains 14 residues. CDR3 DNA: TGTGCCAGCAGTTTAACCGCGGGGCGTCAGCCCCAGCATTTT. This sequence encodes CASSLTAGRQPQHF.

The chain recombines TRBV24-1 with TRBJ2-2, with a possible D match to TRBD1 (6 bases). The CDR3 runs to 15 residues. Germline V lookup: CDR1 KGHDR, CDR2 SFDVKD. Deletions cut 9 bases from V and 2 bases from J, with 15 bases between. CDR3 in DNA: TGTGCCACCTCGGCAGGGGATTATAACACCGGGGAGCTGTTTTTT. Its translation: CATSAGDYNTGELFF.

There are a few counts of this clonotype. The CDR3 protein is CALSDERGLNTDTQYF. Here the CDR3 DNA reads TGTGCCCTATCGGACGAGCGGGGACTCAACACAGATACGCAGTATTTT. J is TRBJ2-3 and V is TRBV12-3 or TRBV12-4, with 7 bases identical to TRBD2. The CDR3 consists of 16 residues. J lost 2 bases, V lost 11 bases, and 16 bases had no gene match.

In this sample, this clonotype turned up many times. The chain links TRBV18 to TRBJ2-7, with D possibly TRBD2 on 6 matching bases. V was cut by 1 base and J by 3 bases, with 10 bases left in between. The germline V gene has CDR1 KGHSH and CDR2 LQKENI. The CDR3 is 14 amino acids. The CDR3 DNA reads as TGTGCCAGCTCACCACGGGGGGAGTTCTACGAGCAGTACTTC. Its protein product is CASSPRGEFYEQYF.

In its sample, this clonotype was seen many times. This chain connects TRBV20-1 to TRBJ1-1; no firm D call. The CDR3 totals 14 residues. The germline V gene has CDR1 DFQATT and CDR2 SNEGSKA (reference sequence). The ends were cut back, 5 bases at V and 7 bases at J, with 20 bases in the middle. CDR3 amino acids: CSADSSGIFGEAFF. CDR3 nucleotide sequence: TGCAGTGCTGATTCTTCTGGGATTTTTGGTGAAGCTTTCTTT.

This clonotype was seen repeatedly, ten times or more. The V gene is TRBV10-1, the J gene TRBJ2-1; possibly TRBD2 for D (6 bases). The CDR3 length is 16 residues. Germline-derived CDR1 and CDR2 are WNHNN and SYGVQD (reference sequence). The V end was cut by 11 bases, the J end by 2 bases, with 22 bases between. CDR3 nucleotides: TGCGCCCACCGCACCAAACAGCGGGCCCCCTACAATGAGCAGTTCTTC. The encoded protein is CAHRTKQRAPYNEQFF.

This clonotype was observed a few times. The chain is built from TRBV20-1 and TRBJ1-4; no definite D call. The CDR3 covers 14 residues. Germline assignment: CDR1 DFQATT and CDR2 SNEGSKA (reference sequence). V shed 5 bases and J shed 4 bases, with 14 bases lying between them. The CDR3 sequence: CSALTGPNNEKLFF. The CDR3, as DNA: TGCAGTGCTCTCACTGGACCGAATAATGAAAAACTGTTTTTT.

The sample holds many counts of this clonotype. This chain links TRBV13 with TRBJ1-3; D gene ambiguous. The ends were cut back, 5 bases at V and 4 bases at J, with 15 bases in the middle. From germline, CDR1 is PRHDT and CDR2 FYEKMQ (reference sequence). CDR3 length: 15 residues. This CDR3 is CASSPFPGSGNTIYF. The CDR3 DNA follows: TGTGCCAGCAGCCCATTCCCTGGATCCGGAAACACCATATATTTT.

This clonotype was counted between two and nine times. The chain couples TRBV20-1 to TRBJ1-5, with D maybe TRBD1 (5 bases). This CDR3 is built from 13 residues. Germline loops: CDR1 DFQATT, CDR2 SNEGSKA (reference sequence). With 1 base removed from V and 5 bases from J, the gap between germline ends came to 9 bases. The CDR3 nucleotides read TGCAGTGCTAGAGGGGACCAAGATCAGCCCCAGCATTTT. Its protein product is CSARGDQDQPQHF.

The chain joins TRBV19 to TRBJ1-1, with unresolved D. Germline-derived CDR1 and CDR2 are LNHDA and SQIVND (reference sequence). This CDR3 has 13 amino acids. Trimming took 7 bases from V and 6 from J, leaving 15 bases between them. The CDR3 bases are TGTGCCAGTATTGGTCCGGGAACGGCTGAAGCTTTCTTT. Translating it yields CASIGPGTAEAFF.

The genes are TRBV28 and TRBJ1-1; 9 nucleotides align to TRBD1. The CDR3 runs to 14 residues. Germline V gene sequence: CDR1 MDHEN, CDR2 SYDVKM. With V trimmed by 3 bases and J by 10 bases, 9 bases remained unmatched. In DNA, the CDR3 is TGTGCCAGCAGTTTGCAAACAGGGGGCGCGGGAGCTTTCTTT. This codes for CASSLQTGGAGAFF.

At least ten counts were recorded for this clonotype. This chain uses TRBV29-1 with TRBJ1-5, with D unclear. Per the germline V gene, CDR1 is SQVTM and CDR2 is ANQGSEA. Trimming removed 4 bases at V and 0 bases at J, with 7 bases between. The CDR3 is 13 amino acids. For the CDR3, the DNA is TGCAGCGTTGCAGGTTATAGCAATCAGCCCCAGCATTTT. Amino acid sequence: CSVAGYSNQPQHF.

In the case of this clonotype: A much bigger clone sits one base away, suggesting this may be a read error. V and J are TRBV13 and TRBJ1-3; D gene unclear. The CDR3 is made up of 14 amino acids. Germline V gene lookup returns CDR1 PRHDT and CDR2 FYEKMQ (reference sequence). The DNA for the CDR3 is TGTGCCAGCGGCTTAGCCACACGTGGAAACACCATATATTTT. It encodes CASGLATRGNTIYF.

J is TRBJ2-3 and V is TRBV10-3; TRBD1 might be the D (8 bases). With 4 bases removed from V and 2 bases from J, the gap between germline ends came to 16 bases. The CDR3 contains 16 residues. CDR1 is ENHRY and CDR2 is SYGVKD in the germline V gene. The CDR3 DNA sequence: TGTGCCATCAGTGCCGAACAGGGGGGGGTCACAGATACGCAGTATTTT. Translating it yields CAISAEQGGVTDTQYF.

This clonotype was counted ten times or more. The CDR3 sequence: CASRWNPDTEAFF. The CDR3, as DNA: TGTGCCAGCAGATGGAACCCGGACACTGAAGCTTTCTTT. The chain couples TRBV6-2 or TRBV6-3 to TRBJ1-1; D gene ambiguous. Trimming removed 6 bases from V and 3 bases from J, with 11 bases in between. The CDR3 contains 13 residues. From germline, CDR1 is MNHEY and CDR2 SVGEGT.

CDR3 bases: TGTGCCAGCAGTTTATCCCTGGGGGTGAAGATCTACGAGCAGTACTTC. As protein: CASSLSLGVKIYEQYF. This chain uses TRBV27 with TRBJ2-7; the D gene could be TRBD1 or TRBD2 (5 bases each). In germline, CDR1 is MNHEY, CDR2 SMNVEV (reference sequence). Trimming left V 0 bases short and J 3 bases short, with 15 bases between. This CDR3 has 16 residues.

This chain links TRBV4-3 with TRBJ1-1; 7 bases map to TRBD1. The junction had 3 bases not matched to a gene; V was cut back by 1 base and J by 1 base. In germline, CDR1 is LGHNA, CDR2 YSLEER. The CDR3 is 15 amino acids. The CDR3 DNA is TGCGCCAGCAGCCAAGTAGAGGGGGCGAACACTGAAGCTTTCTTT. Its translation is CASSQVEGANTEAFF.

The chain has TRBV5-1 and TRBJ2-2; the D gene could be TRBD1 or TRBD2 (6 bases each). V lost 5 bases and J lost 6, with 23 bases in between. This CDR3 spans 17 amino acids. Germline V gene lookup returns CDR1 SGHRS and CDR2 YFSETQ. The CDR3 DNA sequence: TGCGCCAGCAGTAAACAACCCTCAAGGGGGGAAGCCGGGGAGCTGTTTTTT. It translates to CASSKQPSRGEAGELFF.

At least ten counts were recorded for this clonotype. The chain couples TRBV6-2 or TRBV6-3 to TRBJ2-7; D ambiguous. Germline V gene sequence: CDR1 MNHEY, CDR2 SVGEGT. CDR3 length: 15 amino acids. Trimming left V 0 bases short and J 1 base short, with 10 bases between. CDR3 sequence: CASSYSNTVSYEQYF. For the CDR3, the DNA is TGTGCCAGCAGTTACTCGAACACGGTTTCCTACGAGCAGTACTTC.